This T cell receptor (beta chain) was identified during a study of beta chain features in type 1 diabetes. Trimming cost V 6 bases and J 2 bases, with 14 bases left between them. The germline CDR1 and CDR2 sequences are KGHSH and LQKENI. There are 14 residues in the CDR3. Overall study findings and caveats: VDJ junctions from type 1 diabetes patients carried fewer insertions and larger deletions. Across all four CD4+ subsets, people with type 1 diabetes showed modestly shorter TCRB CDR3s. Whether HLA type influences TCRB rearrangement remained unresolved here.

This clone appeared a few times. What it binds is not known. Expressed TCRB transcripts were sequenced, since all the RNA that had been isolated was reverse transcribed. Naive, central memory and regulatory T cell samples averaged about 3.4 million reads. The repertoire was sequenced with immunoSEQ multiplex PCR; TCRdb's copy has only in-frame clones and lacks some. The sample lists about 650,000 clones; approximately 13% were seen once. Sequencing input: naive CD4+ T cells from blood. The chain carries TRBV18 and TRBJ2-7; D possibly corresponds to TRBD2 (6 bases). The receptor comes from a man aged 25 to 40 with type 1 diabetes. For the CDR3, the DNA is TGTGCCAGCTCTGCGGCGGGGTACCCCTACGAGCAGTACTTC. This gives the protein CASSAAGYPYEQYF. Full variable domain (rest looked up from reference TRBV18 and TRBJ2-7): NAGVMQNPRHLVRRRGQEARLRCSPMKGHSHVYWYRQLPEEGLKFMVYLQKENIIDESGMPKERFSAEFPKEGPSILRIQQVVRGDSAAYFCASSAAGYPYEQYFGPGTRLTVT.